This TCR beta chain was identified during a study of cytomegalovirus exposure and HLA in healthy donors. PCR involved 60 Vbeta and 13 Jbeta primers. Sequencing used immunoSEQ multiplex PCR; TCRdb keeps in-frame clones, though not all of them. Here the sample spans 95,000 to 150,000 clones, approximately 66% being singletons. The sequence came from a woman in her thirties or forties in good health and CMV-seropositive. What was sequenced was PBMCs.

For the CDR3, the DNA is TGTGCCAGCAGCTTAGAGGGAGGGGAAGTGTTACAGGATGAGCAGTTCTTC. Its translation: CASSLEGGEVLQDEQFF. The chain is built from TRBV13 and TRBJ2-1; 7 nucleotides align to TRBD2. J was trimmed by 8 bases and V by 1 base; bases with no gene match: 14. The CDR3 loop spans 17 amino acids. Germline CDR1 is PRHDT and CDR2 is FYEKMQ (reference sequence).